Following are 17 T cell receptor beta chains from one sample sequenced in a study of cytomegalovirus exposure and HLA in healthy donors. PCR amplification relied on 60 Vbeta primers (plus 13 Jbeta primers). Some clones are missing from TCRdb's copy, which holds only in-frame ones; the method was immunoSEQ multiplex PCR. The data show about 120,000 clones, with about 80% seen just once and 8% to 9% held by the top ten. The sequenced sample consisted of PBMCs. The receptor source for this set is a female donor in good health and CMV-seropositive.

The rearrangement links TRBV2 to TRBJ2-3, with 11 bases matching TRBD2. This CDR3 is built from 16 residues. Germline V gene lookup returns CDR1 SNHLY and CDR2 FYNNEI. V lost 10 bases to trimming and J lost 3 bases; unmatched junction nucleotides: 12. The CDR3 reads CATSPFTSGGTDTQYF. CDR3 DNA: TGTGCCACGTCACCATTTACTAGCGGGGGAACAGATACGCAGTATTTT.

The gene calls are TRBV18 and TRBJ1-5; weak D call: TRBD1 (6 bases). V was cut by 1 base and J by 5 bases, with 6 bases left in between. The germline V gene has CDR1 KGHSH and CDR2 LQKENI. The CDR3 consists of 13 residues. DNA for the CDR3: TGTGCCAGCTCACCACACAGGGATCAGCCCCAGCATTTT. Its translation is CASSPHRDQPQHF.

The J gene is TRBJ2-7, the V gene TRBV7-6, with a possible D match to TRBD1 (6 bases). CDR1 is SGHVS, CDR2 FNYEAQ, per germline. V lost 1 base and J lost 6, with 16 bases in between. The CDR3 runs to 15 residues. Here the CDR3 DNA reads TGTGCCAGCAGCTTAGGCCCTCTACAGGGAACCGAGCAGTACTTC. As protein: CASSLGPLQGTEQYF. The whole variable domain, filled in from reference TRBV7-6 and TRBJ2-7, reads GAGVSQSPRYKVTKRGQDVALRCDPISGHVSLYWYRQALGQGPEFLTYFNYEAQQDKSGLPNDRFSAERPEGSISTLTIQRTEQRDSAMYRCASSLGPLQGTEQYFGPGTRLTVT.

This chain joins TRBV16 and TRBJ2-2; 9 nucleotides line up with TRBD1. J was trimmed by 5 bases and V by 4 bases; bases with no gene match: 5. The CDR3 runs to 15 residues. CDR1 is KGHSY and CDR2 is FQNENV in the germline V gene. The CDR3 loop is CASSRTGVGTGELFF. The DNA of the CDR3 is TGTGCCAGCAGCCGGACAGGGGTTGGGACCGGGGAGCTGTTTTTT.

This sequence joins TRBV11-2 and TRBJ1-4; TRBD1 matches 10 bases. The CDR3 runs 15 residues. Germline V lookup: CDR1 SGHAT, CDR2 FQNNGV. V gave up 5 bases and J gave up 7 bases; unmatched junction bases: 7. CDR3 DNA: TGTGCCAGCAGCCACGGACAGGGGGGGAGTGAAAAACTGTTTTTT. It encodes CASSHGQGGSEKLFF.

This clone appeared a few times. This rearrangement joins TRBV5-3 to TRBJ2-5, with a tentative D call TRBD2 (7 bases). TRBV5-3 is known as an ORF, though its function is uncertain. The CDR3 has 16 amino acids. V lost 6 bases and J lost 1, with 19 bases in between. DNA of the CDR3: TGTGCCAGAATGAGTCCGGGGGGCCAAACCCAAGAGACCCAGTACTTC. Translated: CARMSPGGQTQETQYF.

CDR3 DNA sequence: TGTGCCAGCAGCCCGGGGGTTCGAGTCCGCTCCTACAATGAGCAGTTCTTC. Encoded protein: CASSPGVRVRSYNEQFF. This chain uses TRBV7-9 with TRBJ2-1; TRBD2 might be the D (6 bases). Germline values: CDR1 SEHNR, CDR2 FQNEAQ (reference sequence). There are 17 residues in the CDR3. V was pared by 5 bases and J by 0 bases, with 17 bases between. Drawing the rest from reference TRBV7-9 and TRBJ2-1, the complete variable domain is DTGVSQNPRHKITKRGQNVTFRCDPISEHNRLYWYRQTLGQGPEFLTYFQNEAQLEKSRLLSDRFSAERPKGSFSTLEIQRTEQGDSAMYLCASSPGVRVRSYNEQFFGPGTRLTVL.

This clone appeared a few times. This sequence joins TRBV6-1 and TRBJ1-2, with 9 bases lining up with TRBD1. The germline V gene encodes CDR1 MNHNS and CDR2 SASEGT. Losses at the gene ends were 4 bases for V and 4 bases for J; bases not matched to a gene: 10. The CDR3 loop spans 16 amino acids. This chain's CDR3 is CASSALPGQGPYGYTF. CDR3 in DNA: TGTGCCAGCAGTGCGTTACCGGGACAGGGACCCTATGGCTACACCTTC.

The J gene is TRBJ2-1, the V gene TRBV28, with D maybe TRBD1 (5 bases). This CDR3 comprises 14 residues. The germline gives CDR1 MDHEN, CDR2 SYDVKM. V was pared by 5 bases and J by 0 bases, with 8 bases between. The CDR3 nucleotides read TGTGCCAGCAGTCAGGGTCTCTCCTACAATGAGCAGTTCTTC. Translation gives CASSQGLSYNEQFF.

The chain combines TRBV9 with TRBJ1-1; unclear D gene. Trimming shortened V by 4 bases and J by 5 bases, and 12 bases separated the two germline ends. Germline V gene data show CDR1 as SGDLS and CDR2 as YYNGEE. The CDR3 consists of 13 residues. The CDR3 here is CASSPGPGTEAFF. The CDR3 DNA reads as TGTGCCAGCAGCCCCGGCCCGGGGACTGAAGCTTTCTTT.

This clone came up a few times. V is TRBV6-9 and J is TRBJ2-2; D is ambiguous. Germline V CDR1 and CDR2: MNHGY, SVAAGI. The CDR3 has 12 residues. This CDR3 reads CNRTYNTGELFF. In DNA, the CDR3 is TGTAATCGAACTTACAACACCGGGGAGCTGTTTTTT.

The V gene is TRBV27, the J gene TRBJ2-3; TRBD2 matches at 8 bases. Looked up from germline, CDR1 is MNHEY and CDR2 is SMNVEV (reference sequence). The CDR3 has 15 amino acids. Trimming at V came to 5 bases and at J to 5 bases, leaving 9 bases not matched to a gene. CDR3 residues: CASSPSGGRGDTQYF. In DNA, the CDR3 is TGTGCCAGCAGTCCTTCGGGGGGGCGAGGAGATACGCAGTATTTT.

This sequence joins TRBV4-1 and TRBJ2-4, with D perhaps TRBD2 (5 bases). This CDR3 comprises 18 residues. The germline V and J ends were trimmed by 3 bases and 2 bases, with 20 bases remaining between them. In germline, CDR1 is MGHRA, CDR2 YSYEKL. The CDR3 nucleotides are TGCGCCAGCAGCCACTTCAACGCTGGGAGCCCTTCCAAAAACATTCAGTACTTC. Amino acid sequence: CASSHFNAGSPSKNIQYF.

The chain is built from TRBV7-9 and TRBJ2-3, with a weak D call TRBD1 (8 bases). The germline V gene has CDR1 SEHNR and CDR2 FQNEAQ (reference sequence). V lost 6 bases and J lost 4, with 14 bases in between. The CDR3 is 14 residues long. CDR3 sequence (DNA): TGTGCCAGCAGTTCTACAGGGGGGGCAGATACGCAGTATTTT. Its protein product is CASSSTGGADTQYF.

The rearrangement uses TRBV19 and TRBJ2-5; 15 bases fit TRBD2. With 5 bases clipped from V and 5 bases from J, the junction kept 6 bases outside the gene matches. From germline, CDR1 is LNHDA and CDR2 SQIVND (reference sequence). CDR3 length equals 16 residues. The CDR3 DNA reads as TGTGCCAGTAGTTCAGGACTAGCGGGGGGGCCGGAGACCCAGTACTTC. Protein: CASSSGLAGGPETQYF.

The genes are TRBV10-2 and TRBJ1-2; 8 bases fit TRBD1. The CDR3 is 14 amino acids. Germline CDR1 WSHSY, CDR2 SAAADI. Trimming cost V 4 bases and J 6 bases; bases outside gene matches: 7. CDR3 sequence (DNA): TGCGCCAGCAGTGGAAGGGCAGGGGGCAATGGCTACACCTTC. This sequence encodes CASSGRAGGNGYTF.

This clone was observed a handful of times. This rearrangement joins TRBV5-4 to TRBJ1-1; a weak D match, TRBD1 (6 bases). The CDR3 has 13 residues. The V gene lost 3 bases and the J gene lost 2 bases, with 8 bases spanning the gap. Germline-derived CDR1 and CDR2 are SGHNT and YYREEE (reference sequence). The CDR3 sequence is CASSSGVNTEAFF. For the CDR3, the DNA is TGTGCCAGCAGCTCAGGGGTTAACACTGAAGCTTTCTTT. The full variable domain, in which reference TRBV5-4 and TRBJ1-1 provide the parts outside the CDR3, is ETGVTQSPTHLIKTRGQQVTLRCSSQSGHNTVSWYQQALGQGPQFIFQYYREEENGRGNFPPRFSGLQFPNYSSELNVNALELDDSALYLCASSSGVNTEAFFGQGTRLTVV.